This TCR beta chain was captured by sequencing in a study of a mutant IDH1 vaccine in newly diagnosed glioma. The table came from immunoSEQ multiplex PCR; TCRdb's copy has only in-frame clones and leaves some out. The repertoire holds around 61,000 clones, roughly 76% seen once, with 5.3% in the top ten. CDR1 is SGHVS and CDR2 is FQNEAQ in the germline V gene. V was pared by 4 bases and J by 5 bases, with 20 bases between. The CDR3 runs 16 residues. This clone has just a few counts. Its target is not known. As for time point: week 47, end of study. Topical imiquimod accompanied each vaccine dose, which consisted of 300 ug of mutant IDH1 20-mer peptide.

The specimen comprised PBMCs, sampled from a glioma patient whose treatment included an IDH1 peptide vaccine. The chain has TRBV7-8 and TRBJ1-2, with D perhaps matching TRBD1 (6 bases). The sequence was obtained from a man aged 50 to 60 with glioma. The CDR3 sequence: CASSSLGLDSRYGYTF. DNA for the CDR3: TGTGCCAGCAGCTCATTGGGGTTGGACAGCCGGTATGGCTACACCTTC.